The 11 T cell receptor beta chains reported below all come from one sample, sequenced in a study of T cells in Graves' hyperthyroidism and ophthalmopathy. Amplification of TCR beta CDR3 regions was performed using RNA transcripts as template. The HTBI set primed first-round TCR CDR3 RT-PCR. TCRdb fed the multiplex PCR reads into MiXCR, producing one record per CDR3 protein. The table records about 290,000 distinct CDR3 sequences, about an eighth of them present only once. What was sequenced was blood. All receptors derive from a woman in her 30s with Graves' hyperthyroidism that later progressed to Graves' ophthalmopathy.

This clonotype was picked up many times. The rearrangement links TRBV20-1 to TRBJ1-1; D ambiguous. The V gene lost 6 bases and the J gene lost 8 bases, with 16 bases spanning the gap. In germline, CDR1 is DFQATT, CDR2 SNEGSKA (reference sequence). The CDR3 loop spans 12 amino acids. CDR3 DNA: TGCAGTGCCGTAGGCACCGGGGAGGAAGCTTTCTTT. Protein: CSAVGTGEEAFF.

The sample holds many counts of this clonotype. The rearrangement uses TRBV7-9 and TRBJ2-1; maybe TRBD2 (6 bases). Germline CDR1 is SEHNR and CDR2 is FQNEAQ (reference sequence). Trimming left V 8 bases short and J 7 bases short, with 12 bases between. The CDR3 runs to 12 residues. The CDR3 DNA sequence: TGTGCCAGCGGCGGACGGGGGAATGAGCAGTTCTTC. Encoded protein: CASGGRGNEQFF.

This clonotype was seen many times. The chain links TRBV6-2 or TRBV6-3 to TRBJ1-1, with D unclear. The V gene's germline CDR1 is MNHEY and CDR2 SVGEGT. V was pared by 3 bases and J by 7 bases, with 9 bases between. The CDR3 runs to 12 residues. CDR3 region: CASSYAEDEAFF. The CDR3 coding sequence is TGTGCCAGCAGTTATGCAGAGGATGAAGCTTTCTTT.

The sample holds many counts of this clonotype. The CDR3: CASSLVTGGLTAYEQYF. The CDR3 coding sequence is TGTGCCAGCAGCTTAGTGACAGGGGGGTTAACAGCCTACGAGCAGTACTTC. The chain has TRBV7-2 and TRBJ2-7; the match to TRBD1 covers 9 bases. The V gene end was trimmed by 1 base and the J gene end by 2 bases; junction bases not matched to a gene: 9. CDR3 size: 17 residues. Germline V CDR1 and CDR2: SGHTA, FQGNSA.

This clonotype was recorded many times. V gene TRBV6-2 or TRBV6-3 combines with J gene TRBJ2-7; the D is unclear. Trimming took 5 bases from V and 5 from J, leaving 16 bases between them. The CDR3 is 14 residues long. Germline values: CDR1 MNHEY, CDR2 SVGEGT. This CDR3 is CASSGAFSMDEQYF. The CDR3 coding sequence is TGTGCCAGCAGTGGCGCGTTCAGTATGGACGAGCAGTACTTC.

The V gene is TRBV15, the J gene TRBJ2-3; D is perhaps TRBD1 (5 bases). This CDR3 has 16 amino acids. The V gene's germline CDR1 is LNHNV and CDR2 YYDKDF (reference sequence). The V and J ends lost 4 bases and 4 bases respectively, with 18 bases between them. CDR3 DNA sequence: TGTGCCACCAGCATTACCCCGGGCCCCAGGGCAGATACGCAGTATTTT. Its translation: CATSITPGPRADTQYF.

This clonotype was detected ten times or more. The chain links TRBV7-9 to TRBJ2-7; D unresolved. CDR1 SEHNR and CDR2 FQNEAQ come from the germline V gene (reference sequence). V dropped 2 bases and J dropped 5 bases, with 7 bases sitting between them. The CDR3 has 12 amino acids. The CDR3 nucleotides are TGTGCCAGCAGCTTATATGATAACGAGCAGTACTTC. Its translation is CASSLYDNEQYF.

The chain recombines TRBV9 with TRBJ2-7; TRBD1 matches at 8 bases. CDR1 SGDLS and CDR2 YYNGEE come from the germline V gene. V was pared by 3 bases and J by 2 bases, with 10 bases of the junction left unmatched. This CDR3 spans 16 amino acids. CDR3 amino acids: CASSESGTGGAYEQYF. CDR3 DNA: TGTGCCAGCAGCGAATCCGGGACAGGTGGGGCCTACGAGCAGTACTTC. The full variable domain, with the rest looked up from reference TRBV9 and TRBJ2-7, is DSGVTQTPKHLITATGQRVTLRCSPRSGDLSVYWYQQSLDQGLQFLIQYYNGEERAKGNILERFSAQQFPDLHSELNLSSLELGDSALYFCASSESGTGGAYEQYFGPGTRLTVT.

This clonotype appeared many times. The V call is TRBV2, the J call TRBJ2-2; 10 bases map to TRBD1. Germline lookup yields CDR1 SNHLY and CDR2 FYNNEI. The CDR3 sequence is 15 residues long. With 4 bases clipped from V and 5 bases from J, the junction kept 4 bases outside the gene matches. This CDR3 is CASSGQGAVTGELFF. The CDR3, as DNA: TGTGCCAGCAGTGGACAGGGGGCCGTTACCGGGGAGCTGTTTTTT.

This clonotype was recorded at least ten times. The chain's CDR3 is CSASGTTNTGELFF. The CDR3 bases are TGCAGTGCTTCTGGGACCACGAACACCGGGGAGCTGTTTTTT. The chain employs TRBV20-1 and TRBJ2-2; D may be TRBD1 or TRBD2 (5 bases each). The CDR3 has 14 amino acids. Trimming cost V 5 bases and J 0 bases, with 10 bases left between them. Per germline, CDR1 DFQATT and CDR2 SNEGSKA (reference sequence).

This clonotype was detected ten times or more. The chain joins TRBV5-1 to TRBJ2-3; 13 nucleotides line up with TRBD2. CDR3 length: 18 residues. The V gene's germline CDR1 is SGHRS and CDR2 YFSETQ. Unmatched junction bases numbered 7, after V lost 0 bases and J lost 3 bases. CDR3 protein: CASSLAITSGRGTDTQYF. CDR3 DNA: TGCGCCAGCAGCTTGGCCATCACTAGCGGGAGGGGGACAGATACGCAGTATTTT.